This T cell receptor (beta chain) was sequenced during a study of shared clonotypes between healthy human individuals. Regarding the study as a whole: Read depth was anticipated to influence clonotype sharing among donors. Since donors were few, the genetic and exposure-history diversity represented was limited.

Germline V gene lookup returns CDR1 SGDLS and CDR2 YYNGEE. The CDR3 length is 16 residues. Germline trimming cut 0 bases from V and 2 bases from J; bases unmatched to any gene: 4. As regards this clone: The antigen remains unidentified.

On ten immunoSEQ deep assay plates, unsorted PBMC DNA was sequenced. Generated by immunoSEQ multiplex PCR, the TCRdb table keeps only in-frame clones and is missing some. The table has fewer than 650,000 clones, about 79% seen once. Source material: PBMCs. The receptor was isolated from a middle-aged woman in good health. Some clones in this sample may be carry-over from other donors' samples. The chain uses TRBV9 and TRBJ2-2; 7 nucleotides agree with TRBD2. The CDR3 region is CASSVEGGPNTGELFF. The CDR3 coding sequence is TGTGCCAGCAGCGTAGAGGGAGGGCCTAACACCGGGGAGCTGTTTTTT.